The 18 T cell receptor beta chains presented below share a single source sample, sequenced in a study of T cells in Graves' hyperthyroidism and ophthalmopathy. The source material, RNA transcripts, was used to amplify TCR beta CDR3 regions. The study used the HTBI primer set for a first-round RT-PCR of the TCR CDR3. TCRdb re-analysed the multiplex PCR reads in MiXCR, keeping a single row per CDR3 protein. Here the sample spans around 500,000 distinct CDR3 sequences, roughly 22% being singletons. Sequencing was performed on blood. The receptors come from a woman in her seventies with Graves' ophthalmopathy.

Comment on this clonotype: Mismatch with germline at one junction end may stem from a read error. The V call is TRBV10-3, the J call TRBJ2-1, with 9 bases identical to TRBD2. The CDR3 has 13 residues. The germline gives CDR1 ENHRY, CDR2 SYGVKD. CDR3 in amino acids: CAGQREVASEQFF. In DNA, the CDR3 is TGCGCGGGGCAGCGGGAGGTTGCCAGTGAGCAGTTCTTC.

This clonotype has ten or more counts. V gene TRBV12-3 or TRBV12-4 combines with J gene TRBJ2-1; 7 positions agree with TRBD2. J gave up 2 bases and V 6 bases, and 4 bases lay outside the gene matches. The CDR3 loop spans 14 amino acids. CDR3 bases: TGTGCCAGCAGCCGAGGACTAGCCTACAATGAGCAGTTCTTC. Translating gives CASSRGLAYNEQFF.

This chain joins TRBV5-1 and TRBJ1-5; D perhaps matches TRBD1 (5 bases). Germline-derived CDR1 and CDR2 are SGHRS and YFSETQ. Trimming took off 4 bases at V and 6 bases at J, with 17 bases between the two ends. This CDR3 has 15 amino acids. Written as DNA, the CDR3 is TGCGCCAGCAGCGCCGAAGCGGGGGGGATTCAGCCCCAGCATTTT. Translation: CASSAEAGGIQPQHF.

This clonotype was detected a few times. In DNA form, the CDR3 reads TGTGCCAGCAGTTCCCTAGCGGGAGGGCCCCTGGAGCAGTTCTTC. Its translation: CASSSLAGGPLEQFF. The chain links TRBV6-2 or TRBV6-3 to TRBJ2-1, with 12 bases fitting TRBD2. After removal of 4 bases from V and 10 bases from J, the junction contained 8 bases not matched to a gene. In germline, CDR1 is MNHEY, CDR2 SVGEGT. This CDR3 contains 15 residues.

The chain has TRBV20-1 and TRBJ2-3, with 7 bases matching TRBD2. Germline V lookup: CDR1 DFQATT, CDR2 SNEGSKA (reference sequence). There are 13 residues in the CDR3. V lost 5 bases and J lost 3; bases outside the gene matches: 5. The CDR3 here is CSAPPAGTDTQYF. DNA for the CDR3: TGCAGTGCTCCCCCAGCGGGGACAGATACGCAGTATTTT.

The V gene is TRBV20-1, the J gene TRBJ2-1, with TRBD2 as a possible D gene (7 bases). The CDR3 spans 13 residues. Trimming stripped 6 bases from V and 1 base from J, with 10 bases between. Per germline, CDR1 DFQATT and CDR2 SNEGSKA (reference sequence). Written as DNA, the CDR3 is TGCAGTGCGAGGGGGGGTTCCTACAATGAGCAGTTCTTC. This gives the protein CSARGGSYNEQFF.

The J gene is TRBJ2-2, the V gene TRBV6-1; D not resolved. CDR1 is MNHNS, CDR2 SASEGT, per germline. The CDR3 has 15 residues. Trimming removed 5 bases at V and 1 base at J, with 11 bases between. CDR3 in amino acids: CASSYLAGNTGELFF. The CDR3, as DNA: TGTGCCAGCAGTTATTTAGCAGGGAACACCGGGGAGCTGTTTTTT.

The rearrangement joins TRBV3-1 to TRBJ2-7, with D possibly being TRBD1 or TRBD2 (5 bases each). This CDR3 has 15 amino acids. The germline V and J ends were trimmed by 3 bases and 2 bases, with 14 bases remaining between them. CDR1 is LGHDT and CDR2 is YNNKEL in the germline V gene (reference sequence). The CDR3 reads CASSQTGAAPYEQYF. CDR3 nucleotide sequence: TGTGCCAGCAGCCAGACCGGGGCAGCCCCCTACGAGCAGTACTTC.

A few counts support this clonotype. The chain couples TRBV7-9 to TRBJ1-2, with 7 bases aligning to TRBD1. V lost 4 bases to trimming and J lost 6 bases; unmatched junction nucleotides: 5. From germline, CDR1 is SEHNR and CDR2 FQNEAQ (reference sequence). The CDR3 loop spans 13 amino acids. The CDR3 region is CASSSRGGHGYTF. In nucleotides, the CDR3 is TGTGCCAGCAGCTCCAGGGGGGGGCATGGCTACACCTTC.

The CDR3 nucleotides are TGTGCCAGCAGCTTAGACGGGGGAGAGAGGAATGAGCAGTTCTTC. Translation gives CASSLDGGERNEQFF. This chain joins TRBV7-9 and TRBJ2-1; a possible D gene is TRBD2 (6 bases). V was cut by 1 base and J by 7 bases, with 14 bases left in between. CDR1 and CDR2 from the germline V gene are SEHNR and FQNEAQ (reference sequence). CDR3 size: 15 residues.

V and J are TRBV2 and TRBJ1-4; a possible D gene is TRBD1 (6 bases). Trimming took off 10 bases at V and 0 bases at J, with 12 bases between the two ends. This CDR3 has 14 residues. Germline V gives CDR1 SNHLY, CDR2 FYNNEI. For the CDR3, the DNA is TGTGCCACGAATGGACAGCCAACTAATGAAAAACTGTTTTTT. Amino acids: CATNGQPTNEKLFF.

This clonotype was found a few times. The rearrangement joins TRBV11-3 to TRBJ2-5; 9 bases align to TRBD2. V was pared by 0 bases and J by 5 bases, with 7 bases of the junction left unmatched. Germline lookup yields CDR1 SGHNT and CDR2 YENEEA. The CDR3 is 16 residues long. The CDR3: CASSLDGGRAGETQYF. CDR3 bases: TGTGCCAGCAGCTTAGATGGCGGGAGGGCCGGGGAGACCCAGTACTTC.

For this clonotype: One base away lies a much larger clone, so this may be a sequencing read error. The chain carries TRBV12-3 or TRBV12-4 and TRBJ2-3; maybe TRBD1 (5 bases). With 7 bases removed from V and 1 base from J, the gap between germline ends came to 12 bases. The length of the CDR3 is 14 residues. CDR3 sequence reads: CASTPPGRTDTQYF. Here the CDR3 DNA reads TGTGCCAGCACCCCCCCAGGGCGCACAGATACGCAGTATTTT.

This clonotype showed up just a few times. This chain links TRBV5-1 with TRBJ1-1; D gene unclear. CDR1 and CDR2 from the germline V gene are SGHRS and YFSETQ. CDR3 length equals 17 residues. V was clipped by 4 bases and J by 0 bases, with 19 bases between them. The CDR3 bases are TGCGCCAGCAGCCAAGGGCCGTCAGGCTTGATGAACACTGAAGCTTTCTTT. It yields the protein CASSQGPSGLMNTEAFF.

This clonotype has only a few counts. The chain employs TRBV3-1 and TRBJ2-2; unclear D gene. The V end was cut by 3 bases, the J end by 4 bases, with 9 bases between. Germline CDR1 is LGHDT and CDR2 is YNNKEL (reference sequence). The CDR3 totals 14 residues. In DNA form, the CDR3 reads TGTGCCAGCAGCCATATTAGCAGCACCGGGGAGCTGTTTTTT. Translating it yields CASSHISSTGELFF.

This sequence joins TRBV12-3 or TRBV12-4 and TRBJ1-2; D may be TRBD1 (6 bases). Trimming pared 6 bases from V and 2 bases from J, leaving 16 bases between. There are 15 residues in the CDR3. CDR3 amino acids: CASRSPGQGNYGYTF. The CDR3 DNA reads as TGTGCCAGCAGGTCTCCGGGACAAGGAAACTATGGCTACACCTTC.

The count of this clonotype is one. The V and J genes are TRBV6-2 or TRBV6-3 and TRBJ2-5, with TRBD1 matching 10 bases. The J segment lost 5 bases and the V segment lost 2 bases, leaving 2 bases of the junction unmatched. CDR1 and CDR2 (germline): MNHEY, SVGEGT. The CDR3 is 14 amino acids. CDR3 amino acids: CASSYGTGVETQYF. CDR3 in DNA: TGTGCCAGCAGTTACGGGACAGGGGTTGAGACCCAGTACTTC.

This clonotype was detected many times. V gene TRBV20-1 combines with J gene TRBJ2-3, with D possibly TRBD2 on 5 matching bases. This CDR3 region has 11 residues. Trimming cost V 4 bases and J 6 bases, with 8 bases left between them. The germline V gene has CDR1 DFQATT and CDR2 SNEGSKA (reference sequence). The CDR3 DNA reads as TGCAGTGCTATAGCTAGCGATACGCAGTATTTT. Translated, it gives CSAIASDTQYF.